Each of the 20 T cell receptor beta chains below was sequenced from the same sample in a study of CD8 T cells in ankylosing spondylitis. One entry per CDR3 protein, called by TCRdb with MiXCR from the 5' RACE reads. The sample shows hundreds of thousands of distinct CDR3 sequences, around 7.8% of them seen only once. What was sequenced was blood, either unsorted or a sorted T cell fraction (not recorded which). These receptors originate from a male donor with ankylosing spondylitis or in good health (not recorded which).

The gene calls are TRBV18 and TRBJ2-7; 7 nucleotides match TRBD2. Losses at the gene ends were 0 bases for V and 7 bases for J; bases not matched to a gene: 9. This CDR3 is 15 amino acids long. Per germline, CDR1 KGHSH and CDR2 LQKENI. CDR3 sequence: CASSPPGRESGEQYF. The CDR3 DNA reads TGTGCCAGCTCACCACCAGGGCGGGAGTCAGGGGAGCAGTACTTC.

This chain uses TRBV5-1 with TRBJ2-1, with 8 bases aligning to TRBD1. The V gene end was trimmed by 0 bases and the J gene end by 4 bases; junction bases not matched to a gene: 6. Germline V CDR1 and CDR2: SGHRS, YFSETQ. The CDR3 length is 16 residues. CDR3 protein: CASSLERTGLYNEQFF. CDR3 coding DNA: TGCGCCAGCAGCTTGGAGCGGACAGGGTTGTACAATGAGCAGTTCTTC.

This clonotype was found many times. The rearrangement joins TRBV7-3 to TRBJ2-3, with 7 bases aligning to TRBD2. The length of the CDR3 is 16 residues. V was clipped by 2 bases and J by 2 bases; unmatched bases: 7. Germline V gene data show CDR1 as SGHTA and CDR2 as FQGTGA. The CDR3 bases are TGTGCCAGCAGCTTACAGGCTAGCGGTACCACAGATACGCAGTATTTT. Translating gives CASSLQASGTTDTQYF.

Only a few counts were recorded for this clonotype. The chain joins TRBV12-3 or TRBV12-4 to TRBJ2-1; the match to TRBD2 covers 11 bases. The CDR3 sequence is 17 residues long. Losses at the gene ends were 7 bases for V and 3 bases for J; bases not matched to a gene: 11. The CDR3 sequence is CASTAGLAEGLYNEQFF. The CDR3 DNA reads as TGTGCCAGCACCGCGGGACTAGCGGAGGGGCTCTACAATGAGCAGTTCTTC.

This clonotype was recorded many times. The rearrangement links TRBV5-1 to TRBJ1-6, with 7 bases fitting TRBD1. V was pared by 0 bases and J by 5 bases, with 5 bases of the junction left unmatched. This CDR3 is 16 amino acids long. CDR1 SGHRS and CDR2 YFSETQ come from the germline V gene. The CDR3 reads CASSLDGTVNNSPLHF. Written as DNA, the CDR3 is TGCGCCAGCAGCTTGGATGGGACAGTTAATAATTCACCCCTCCACTTT.

This clonotype has at least ten counts. This chain links TRBV27 with TRBJ2-1, with 7 bases fitting TRBD2. V shed 6 bases, J shed 9 bases, and the junction held 17 bases outside the gene matches. The CDR3 consists of 16 residues. Germline V gene lookup returns CDR1 MNHEY and CDR2 SMNVEV (reference sequence). CDR3 sequence (DNA): TGTGCCAGCAGCCCGCCGACTAGCTTGGCGGCGGGTGAGCAGTTCTTC. Translated: CASSPPTSLAAGEQFF.

The rearrangement uses TRBV12-3 or TRBV12-4 and TRBJ2-1; perhaps TRBD1 as D (6 bases). The CDR3 spans 14 residues. Trimming took off 3 bases at V and 8 bases at J, with 14 bases between the two ends. The CDR3 region is CASSLTGDFDEQFF. In nucleotides, the CDR3 is TGTGCCAGCAGTTTGACAGGCGATTTCGATGAGCAGTTCTTC.

This clonotype was counted at least ten times. J is TRBJ2-2 and V is TRBV18; D is possibly TRBD1 or TRBD2 (5 bases each). The germline gives CDR1 KGHSH, CDR2 LQKENI. This CDR3 is 16 amino acids long. Trimming pared 6 bases from V and 2 bases from J, leaving 16 bases between. The CDR3 loop reads CASSRDGNLNTGELFF. In DNA form, the CDR3 reads TGTGCCAGCTCCCGGGACGGAAACCTTAACACCGGGGAGCTGTTTTTT.

This clonotype has a count of ten or more. The chain links TRBV6-6 to TRBJ2-6; D not certain. The CDR3 covers 13 residues. Trimming removed 2 bases from V and 7 bases from J, with 6 bases in between. Germline V gives CDR1 MNHNY, CDR2 SVGAGI (reference sequence). Here the CDR3 reads CASSYRVANVLTF. The CDR3 nucleotides read TGTGCCAGCAGTTACAGGGTTGCCAACGTCCTGACTTTC.

The rearrangement uses TRBV7-9 and TRBJ2-1; perhaps TRBD2 as D (7 bases). The CDR3 is 16 residues long. Germline V gene lookup returns CDR1 SEHNR and CDR2 FQNEAQ (reference sequence). V lost 10 bases to trimming and J lost 4 bases, with 23 bases between them. The CDR3 coding sequence is TGTGCCACCGACAGGCGGGGCATGGGGGGGTACAATGAGCAGTTCTTC. Translation gives CATDRRGMGGYNEQFF.

This clonotype has just a few counts. V usage is TRBV11-3 and J usage is TRBJ2-1, with 16 positions matching TRBD2. This CDR3 has 17 residues. From germline, CDR1 is SGHNT and CDR2 YENEEA. Trimming took 3 bases from V and 6 from J; bases not matched to a gene: 5. The CDR3 nucleotides are TGTGCCAGCAGCTTCGGGACTAGCGGGAGGGCAATCAATGAGCAGTTCTTC. Translating it yields CASSFGTSGRAINEQFF.

This clonotype has at least ten counts. This chain joins TRBV5-1 and TRBJ2-3, with D unclear. Germline assignment: CDR1 SGHRS and CDR2 YFSETQ. The V and J ends lost 0 bases and 3 bases respectively, with 8 bases between them. This CDR3 comprises 14 residues. The CDR3 DNA sequence: TGCGCCAGCAGCTTGGAGCTGGCGACAGATACGCAGTATTTT. Translating it yields CASSLELATDTQYF. Combining the CDR3 with reference TRBV5-1 and TRBJ2-3 gives the whole variable domain KAGVTQTPRYLIKTRGQQVTLSCSPISGHRSVSWYQQTPGQGLQFLFEYFSETQRNKGNFPGRFSGRQFSNSRSEMNVSTLELGDSALYLCASSLELATDTQYFGPGTRLTVL.

This clonotype has at least ten counts. The chain has TRBV7-9 and TRBJ1-1, with a weak D call TRBD1 (5 bases). Between the trimmed V and J ends, which lost 3 bases and 1 base, there was a span of 9 bases. Germline loops: CDR1 SEHNR, CDR2 FQNEAQ (reference sequence). This CDR3 is 14 amino acids long. The CDR3 sequence is CASSLEGPNTEAFF. In DNA, the CDR3 is TGTGCCAGCAGCTTGGAGGGACCGAACACTGAAGCTTTCTTT.

This clonotype was observed many times. V usage is TRBV20-1 and J usage is TRBJ2-3; tentative D call: TRBD2 (6 bases). V lost 2 bases, J lost 6 bases, and 15 bases lay in between. This CDR3 is built from 14 residues. CDR1 DFQATT and CDR2 SNEGSKA come from the germline V gene (reference sequence). The CDR3 protein is CSARPPPGVDTQYF. CDR3 nucleotide sequence: TGCAGTGCTAGACCTCCCCCGGGAGTGGATACGCAGTATTTT.

The sample holds many counts of this clonotype. The chain uses TRBV24-1 and TRBJ2-3; tentative D call: TRBD1 (7 bases). Germline V CDR1 and CDR2: KGHDR, SFDVKD. The V end lost 3 bases, the J end lost 10 bases, and 16 bases lay between the germline ends. The CDR3 covers 14 residues. The chain's CDR3 is CATSDPGGSGPQYF. The DNA for the CDR3 is TGTGCCACCAGTGATCCAGGGGGGTCCGGACCGCAGTATTTT.

This clonotype was detected ten times or more. The chain is built from TRBV20-1 and TRBJ2-1, with 7 bases that match TRBD2. Germline values: CDR1 DFQATT, CDR2 SNEGSKA (reference sequence). V was pared by 6 bases and J by 8 bases, with 10 bases of the junction left unmatched. This CDR3 is built from 13 residues. CDR3 DNA: TGCAGTGCGAGGCGGGAGTGGGACCATGAGCAGTTCTTC. Amino acid sequence: CSARREWDHEQFF.

This clonotype has ten or more counts. At one end, the junction sequence differs from germline, possibly due to a read error. The chain has TRBV12-3 or TRBV12-4 and TRBJ2-3; no firm D call. This CDR3 spans 14 amino acids. In DNA, the CDR3 is TGTGCCAGCAGTCTCTCCGACCGCACAGATTCGCAGTATTTT. Amino acid sequence: CASSLSDRTDSQYF.

This clonotype has ten or more counts. The V gene is TRBV27, the J gene TRBJ1-2; a weak D match, TRBD1 (5 bases). Germline V gives CDR1 MNHEY, CDR2 SMNVEV (reference sequence). This CDR3 has 14 residues. The V end lost 0 bases, the J end lost 4 bases, and 9 bases lay between the germline ends. This CDR3 reads CASSLSAGSYGYTF. For the CDR3, the DNA is TGTGCCAGCAGTTTATCGGCAGGGAGCTATGGCTACACCTTC.

This clonotype showed up just a few times. J is TRBJ2-7 and V is TRBV3-1; D is tentatively TRBD1 or TRBD2 (6 bases each). Germline V gives CDR1 LGHDT, CDR2 YNNKEL (reference sequence). The CDR3 runs 13 residues. V was clipped by 5 bases and J by 6 bases, with 14 bases between them. In DNA form, the CDR3 reads TGTGCCAGCAGCTTACGCCCGGGGGCCGAGCAGTACTTC. It translates to CASSLRPGAEQYF.

The chain joins TRBV18 to TRBJ2-5; a possible D gene is TRBD2 (5 bases). The CDR3 extends over 14 amino acids. Trimming took 3 bases from V and 2 from J, leaving 10 bases between them. CDR1 KGHSH and CDR2 LQKENI come from the germline V gene. The CDR3 coding sequence is TGTGCCAGCTCACCGAGGGTCGGTCAAGAGACCCAGTACTTC. Protein sequence: CASSPRVGQETQYF.